This T cell receptor (beta chain) was profiled in a study of blood T cell repertoires in COVID-19. Study-wide context: Samples taken during acute and convalescent COVID-19 were collected in the United States, Italy and Spain. Nucleic acid was either cDNA or gDNA, and it came from T cells, B-cell-depleted T cells, or PBMCs.

Method: immunoSEQ multiplex PCR; TCRdb's copy keeps in-frame clones and lacks some. The profile shows 300,000 to 350,000 clones, approximately 86% of them singletons. The sample taken for sequencing was peripheral blood. This clonotype was obtained from a man aged 18 to 35 with active or convalescent COVID-19.

The CDR3 sequence is CASSLYNRGVYGYTF. The CDR3 DNA sequence: TGTGCCAGCAGCTTATATAACAGGGGTGTCTATGGCTACACCTTC. The gene calls are TRBV7-9 and TRBJ1-2; 7 positions match TRBD1. Germline values: CDR1 SEHNR, CDR2 FQNEAQ (reference sequence). V was pared by 2 bases and J by 4 bases, with 7 bases of the junction left unmatched. CDR3 length: 15 amino acids.